The text below deals with one T cell receptor beta chain. Its specificity is not known. The data were taken from a study of beta chain features in type 1 diabetes. With V trimmed by 3 bases and J by 3 bases, 2 bases remained unmatched. The CDR3 runs to 14 residues. CDR1 MNHNS and CDR2 SASEGT come from the germline V gene. The study reverse transcribed the entire isolated RNA, so it sequenced expressed TCRB transcripts. The average read count of naive, central memory and regulatory T cell samples was some 3.9 million. Sequenced by immunoSEQ multiplex PCR; TCRdb stores in-frame clones only, minus some. The sample lists around 300,000 clones, about 8% occurring once. Donors contributed one heparinised blood draw apiece, averaging approximately 0.12 L. Whole-study results and caveats: Patients' naive, central memory and Treg TCRB repertoires seemed closer to one another than those of healthy donors.

The gene calls are TRBV6-1 and TRBJ2-5, with TRBD1 matching 9 bases. Sample: central memory CD4+ T cells from blood. The receptor comes from a young woman in good health. CDR3: CASSDRDREETQYF. CDR3 DNA sequence: TGTGCCAGCAGTGATAGGGACAGGGAAGAGACCCAGTACTTC.